This T cell receptor beta chain was identified in a study of response to subunit inactivated influenza vaccine. Study results and limitations: Authors suggested seasonal influenza vaccinations each recruit few new T cells.

This clonotype was counted ten times or more. The target antigen is unknown. Via MiXCR, TCRdb re-called the RT-PCR reads, giving one row per CDR3 protein. In the table there are around 580,000 distinct CDR3 sequences, 11% to 15% of which are singletons. CDR1 SGHNT and CDR2 YYREEE come from the germline V gene (reference sequence). V lost 3 bases and J lost 6; bases outside the gene matches: 13. This CDR3 region has 17 residues. This clonotype originated in a man aged 50 to 60 who received an inactivated influenza vaccine. Material: PBMCs from blood, obtained about 12 days after vaccination. The rearrangement uses TRBV5-4 and TRBJ2-1; 9 bases align to TRBD2. The CDR3 DNA reads as TGTGCCAGCAGCTCCACCTCGCTAGCGGGGCAACTCAATGAGCAGTTCTTC. The encoded protein is CASSSTSLAGQLNEQFF.